The following is a T cell receptor beta chain sequence with its context. Its antigen is as yet unknown. The sample is drawn from a study of cytomegalovirus exposure and HLA in healthy donors. The overall study: An early data release held some 89 million unique TCRs from HLA-typed donors.

General study results and limits: Rates of TCR association differed by HLA locus in a later analysis, with DRB1 highest and HLA-C lowest. Later analysis suggested most CMV-associated TCR beta chains were HLA-restricted.

Germline CDR1 SGHAT, CDR2 FQNNGV. After removal of 4 bases from V and 5 bases from J, the junction contained 9 bases not matched to a gene. The CDR3 is 18 residues long. Primers included in the PCR were 60 Vbeta and 13 Jbeta primers. The protocol was immunoSEQ multiplex PCR, while the TCRdb copy is restricted to in-frame clones and leaves out a portion. The top ten hold around 3% of the sample, which has about 170,000 clones, roughly 71% seen once. This chain uses TRBV11-2 with TRBJ2-1; TRBD2 matches 15 bases. This clonotype was sampled from a woman in her 50s in good health and CMV-seropositive. Sequencing was done on a sample of PBMCs. CDR3: CASSWTSGGANTHNEQFF. CDR3 in DNA: TGTGCCAGCAGCTGGACTAGCGGGGGGGCTAATACCCACAATGAGCAGTTCTTC.